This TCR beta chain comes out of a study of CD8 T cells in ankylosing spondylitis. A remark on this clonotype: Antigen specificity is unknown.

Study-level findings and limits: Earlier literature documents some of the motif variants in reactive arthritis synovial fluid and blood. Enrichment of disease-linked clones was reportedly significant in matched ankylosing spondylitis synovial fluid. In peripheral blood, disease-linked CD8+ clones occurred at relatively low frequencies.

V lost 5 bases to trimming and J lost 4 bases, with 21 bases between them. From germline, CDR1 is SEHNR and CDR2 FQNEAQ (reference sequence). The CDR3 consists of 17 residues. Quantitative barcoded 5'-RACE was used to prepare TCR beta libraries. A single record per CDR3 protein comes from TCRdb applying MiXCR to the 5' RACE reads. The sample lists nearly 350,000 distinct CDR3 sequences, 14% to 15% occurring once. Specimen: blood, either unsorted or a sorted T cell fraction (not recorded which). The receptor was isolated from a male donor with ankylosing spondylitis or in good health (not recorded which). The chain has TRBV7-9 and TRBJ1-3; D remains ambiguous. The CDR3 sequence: CASSREITGLRGNTIYF. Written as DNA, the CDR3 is TGTGCCAGCAGCCGAGAAATTACGGGCCTCCGGGGAAACACCATATATTTT.